The 25 T cell receptor beta chains reported below all come from one sample, sequenced in a study of Ad26.COV2.S vaccination and SARS-CoV-2 variants. Treatment described: some 20 received Ad26.COV2.S at low or high dose, single or two shots; roughly five received placebo; per-sample allocation not given. The study sampled participants on day 63 after the first vaccine or placebo injection. Sequencing used immunoSEQ multiplex PCR; TCRdb keeps in-frame clones, though not all of them. This sample carries about 480,000 clones, around nine tenths of them seen once, and the ten largest clones take roughly 13%. The sample was peripheral blood, taken in a trial of Ad26.COV2.S vaccine versus placebo. The receptors here all came from a person between 18 and 65 years old who received the Ad26.COV2.S COVID-19 vaccine or a placebo.

The chain carries TRBV14 and TRBJ2-6; 7 bases map to TRBD1. This CDR3 spans 19 amino acids. V lost 5 bases and J lost 0; bases outside the gene matches: 13. Germline V lookup: CDR1 SGHDN, CDR2 FVKESK. The CDR3 DNA sequence: TGTGCCAGCAGCTCCGTACTCCGGGACAGTGACTCTGGGGCCAACGTCCTGACTTTC. This encodes CASSSVLRDSDSGANVLTF.

This rearrangement joins TRBV7-3 to TRBJ2-2; D is ambiguous. Trimming took 5 bases from V and 0 from J, leaving 10 bases between them. The CDR3 consists of 15 residues. Germline V gene data show CDR1 as SGHTA and CDR2 as FQGTGA. The chain's CDR3 is CASSRSGANTGELFF. The DNA of the CDR3 is TGTGCCAGCAGCCGTAGTGGCGCGAACACCGGGGAGCTGTTTTTT.

This rearrangement joins TRBV28 to TRBJ2-1; 13 nucleotides align to TRBD2. V dropped 4 bases and J dropped 12; count of bases not matched to a gene: 12. Germline V CDR1 and CDR2: MDHEN, SYDVKM. CDR3 length: 16 amino acids. DNA for the CDR3: TGTGCCAGCAGTTCGCCCGGACTAGCGGGAGCCCCAGGGCAGTTCTTC. Amino acid sequence: CASSSPGLAGAPGQFF.

CDR3 protein: CASSEGFGSEQYF. CDR3 nucleotide sequence: TGTGCCAGCAGTGAGGGATTCGGCAGCGAGCAGTACTTC. The gene calls are TRBV25-1 and TRBJ2-7; D gene uncertain. The germline V and J ends were trimmed by 3 bases and 6 bases, with 12 bases remaining between them. The CDR3 sequence is 13 residues long. Germline V lookup: CDR1 MGHDK, CDR2 SYGVNS.

This rearrangement joins TRBV7-8 to TRBJ1-2; 8 bases fit TRBD1. Germline loops: CDR1 SGHVS, CDR2 FQNEAQ. Trimming cost V 4 bases and J 5 bases; bases outside gene matches: 18. There are 18 residues in the CDR3. DNA for the CDR3: TGTGCCAGCAGCTCCCGGACAGGGAAACTACCCTCGGGGTATGGCTACACCTTC. Its protein product is CASSSRTGKLPSGYGYTF.

V gene TRBV18 combines with J gene TRBJ2-3; 7 bases fit TRBD1. This CDR3 has 15 amino acids. CDR1 and CDR2 (germline): KGHSH, LQKENI. Trimming at V came to 3 bases and at J to 2 bases, leaving 5 bases not matched to a gene. For the CDR3, the DNA is TGTGCCAGCTCACCCAGGGACAGACCCACAGATACGCAGTATTTT. Translating gives CASSPRDRPTDTQYF.

This clone showed up just once. This chain joins TRBV24-1 and TRBJ2-1, with 7 bases lining up with TRBD1. Trimming took 7 bases from V and 9 from J; bases not matched to a gene: 8. Germline V gives CDR1 KGHDR, CDR2 SFDVKD. The CDR3 has 13 amino acids. The CDR3 reads CATSDSGGSEQFF. CDR3 in DNA: TGTGCCACCAGCGACTCAGGGGGAAGTGAGCAGTTCTTC.

This chain uses TRBV4-1 with TRBJ1-2, with a possible D match to TRBD1 (6 bases). The CDR3 is 16 amino acids. Germline lookup yields CDR1 MGHRA and CDR2 YSYEKL. Trimming stripped 3 bases from V and 2 bases from J, with 16 bases between. The CDR3 sequence: CASSQAATGNNYGYTF. The DNA for the CDR3 is TGCGCCAGCAGCCAGGCCGCAACAGGGAACAACTATGGCTACACCTTC.

The chain recombines TRBV5-4 with TRBJ2-7; 7 nucleotides align to TRBD2. V shed 10 bases and J 0 bases; nucleotides not matched to a gene: 7. The CDR3 runs to 13 residues. Germline V gene data show CDR1 as SGHNT and CDR2 as YYREEE (reference sequence). CDR3 nucleotide sequence: TGTGCCTCAAGCGGGACGAGCTCCTACGAGCAGTACTTC. Its protein is CASSGTSSYEQYF.

The V call is TRBV28, the J call TRBJ2-7; the match to TRBD2 covers 14 bases. Trimming took 3 bases from V and 6 from J; bases not matched to a gene: 4. The CDR3 consists of 15 residues. In germline, CDR1 is MDHEN, CDR2 SYDVKM. CDR3 bases: TGTGCCAGCAGTTTGGGACTAGCGGGAGTTGCCGAGCAGTACTTC. This encodes CASSLGLAGVAEQYF. Filled out from reference TRBV28 and TRBJ2-7, the complete variable domain reads DVKVTQSSRYLVKRTGEKVFLECVQDMDHENMFWYRQDPGLGLRLIYFSYDVKMKEKGDIPEGYSVSREKKERFSLILESASTNQTSMYLCASSLGLAGVAEQYFGPGTRLTVT.

The chain is built from TRBV30 and TRBJ1-1, with D unclear. This CDR3 is built from 12 residues. Trimming removed 0 bases from V and 14 bases from J, with 16 bases in between. Germline V gene sequence: CDR1 GTSNPN, CDR2 SVGIG (reference sequence). This CDR3 reads CAWSVPPTVVFF. The CDR3 DNA is TGTGCCTGGAGTGTACCCCCCACCGTGGTGTTCTTT.

The chain joins TRBV5-4 to TRBJ2-3; D gene ambiguous. There are 12 residues in the CDR3. The V end was cut by 2 bases, the J end by 4 bases, with 5 bases between. Germline CDR1 SGHNT, CDR2 YYREEE (reference sequence). In DNA form, the CDR3 reads TGTGCCAGCAGCTTCCCCTCAGATACGCAGTATTTT. It codes for CASSFPSDTQYF.

The J gene is TRBJ2-3, the V gene TRBV5-6, with D maybe TRBD2 (5 bases). Trimming pared 4 bases from V and 9 bases from J, leaving 9 bases between. CDR3 length: 11 amino acids. The germline V gene has CDR1 SGHDT and CDR2 YYEEEE. The CDR3 sequence is CASSRSDTQYF. The CDR3 bases are TGTGCCAGCAGCCGTAGCGACACGCAGTATTTT. The entire variable domain, with the rest obtained from reference TRBV5-6 and TRBJ2-3, is as follows: DAGVTQSPTHLIKTRGQQVTLRCSPKSGHDTVSWYQQALGQGPQFIFQYYEEEERQRGNFPDRFSGHQFPNYSSELNVNALLLGDSALYLCASSRSDTQYFGPGTRLTVL.

This chain joins TRBV11-3 and TRBJ2-3; D is unclear. V was pared by 5 bases and J by 5 bases, with 11 bases between. CDR3 length: 13 amino acids. CDR1 and CDR2 from the germline V gene are SGHNT and YENEEA. The chain's CDR3 is CASSPVDGDTQYF. CDR3 nucleotide sequence: TGTGCCAGCAGCCCTGTTGATGGAGATACGCAGTATTTT.

The rearrangement links TRBV11-2 to TRBJ1-1, with TRBD1 as a possible D gene (5 bases). V lost 6 bases to trimming and J lost 5 bases, with 16 bases between them. Germline V lookup: CDR1 SGHAT, CDR2 FQNNGV. There are 14 residues in the CDR3. CDR3 loop: CASREPGRLTEAFF. CDR3 nucleotides: TGTGCCAGCAGAGAACCGGGACGGCTGACTGAAGCTTTCTTT.

The table lists this clone with a count of one. The J gene is TRBJ2-7, the V gene TRBV13, with 8 bases lining up with TRBD2. V was pared by 0 bases and J by 2 bases, with 9 bases of the junction left unmatched. From germline, CDR1 is PRHDT and CDR2 FYEKMQ (reference sequence). This CDR3 has 17 amino acids. CDR3 amino acids: CASSLGRGAGVAYEQYF. CDR3 DNA: TGTGCCAGCAGCTTAGGGAGGGGAGCGGGAGTGGCCTACGAGCAGTACTTC.

The genes are TRBV15 and TRBJ1-1, with D maybe TRBD1 (6 bases). Looked up from germline, CDR1 is LNHNV and CDR2 is YYDKDF (reference sequence). V was trimmed by 11 bases and J by 1 base, leaving 23 bases between them. This CDR3 contains 16 residues. DNA of the CDR3: TGTGCCTCAAAAATTATGATAGGGGGTTCGAACACTGAAGCTTTCTTT. The encoded protein is CASKIMIGGSNTEAFF.

The chain combines TRBV19 with TRBJ2-3; tentatively, D is TRBD1 or TRBD2 (5 bases each). Germline V gene data show CDR1 as LNHDA and CDR2 as SQIVND (reference sequence). V dropped 7 bases and J dropped 2 bases, with 7 bases sitting between them. CDR3 length: 12 amino acids. CDR3 loop: CASMGDTDTQYF. The CDR3 DNA is TGTGCCAGTATGGGGGACACAGATACGCAGTATTTT.

The chain joins TRBV19 to TRBJ1-5; 8 bases are a match to TRBD1. CDR1 and CDR2 (germline): LNHDA, SQIVND (reference sequence). J gave up 6 bases and V 6 bases, and 4 bases lay outside the gene matches. CDR3 length: 13 amino acids. CDR3 bases: TGTGCCAGTAGGCAGGGGGCAAGTCAGCCCCAGCATTTT. Protein product: CASRQGASQPQHF.

This chain uses TRBV28 with TRBJ2-7; 10 nucleotides agree with TRBD1. V gave up 3 bases and J gave up 4 bases; unmatched junction bases: 24. Germline CDR1 and CDR2: MDHEN and SYDVKM. This CDR3 is built from 21 residues. In DNA, the CDR3 is TGTGCCAGCAGTTTTCCTTCTCGGACAGGGGGACAAACCTCGTCTTCTTACGAGCAGTACTTC. Protein sequence: CASSFPSRTGGQTSSSYEQYF. Drawing the rest from reference TRBV28 and TRBJ2-7, the complete variable domain is DVKVTQSSRYLVKRTGEKVFLECVQDMDHENMFWYRQDPGLGLRLIYFSYDVKMKEKGDIPEGYSVSREKKERFSLILESASTNQTSMYLCASSFPSRTGGQTSSSYEQYFGPGTRLTVT.

This chain joins TRBV10-3 and TRBJ1-1; unclear D gene. CDR1 and CDR2 (germline): ENHRY, SYGVKD. Trimming pared 1 base from V and 4 bases from J, leaving 10 bases between. The CDR3 is 14 amino acids. The CDR3 is CAISEWQSGTEAFF. Here the CDR3 DNA reads TGTGCCATCAGTGAGTGGCAGTCAGGCACTGAAGCTTTCTTT.

The V call is TRBV28, the J call TRBJ2-1; 9 nucleotides agree with TRBD2. Germline V gives CDR1 MDHEN, CDR2 SYDVKM. V gave up 2 bases and J gave up 9 bases; unmatched junction bases: 2. This CDR3 is built from 13 residues. The CDR3 spells CASSLLLAGEQFF. The CDR3, as DNA: TGTGCCAGCAGTTTACTACTAGCGGGTGAGCAGTTCTTC.

This chain connects TRBV7-9 to TRBJ2-2, with 11 bases lining up with TRBD1. Trimming at V came to 1 base and at J to 7 bases, leaving 5 bases not matched to a gene. Germline CDR1 is SEHNR and CDR2 is FQNEAQ (reference sequence). The CDR3 sequence is 16 residues long. The CDR3 loop is CASSLEGQGDVGELFF. CDR3 sequence (DNA): TGTGCCAGCAGCTTAGAGGGACAGGGGGACGTCGGGGAGCTGTTTTTT.

This rearrangement joins TRBV30 to TRBJ1-1; possibly TRBD1 for D (5 bases). CDR1 is GTSNPN and CDR2 is SVGIG in the germline V gene (reference sequence). The CDR3 sequence is 11 residues long. Deletions cut 2 bases from V and 10 bases from J, with 11 bases between. The CDR3 reads CAWSTGTVAFF. The CDR3 DNA is TGTGCCTGGAGTACCGGGACGGTAGCTTTCTTT.

This clone was recorded at least ten times. The chain recombines TRBV18 with TRBJ1-1, with no clear D. The CDR3 is made up of 17 amino acids. V was pared by 4 bases and J by 0 bases, with 18 bases between. Germline V gives CDR1 KGHSH, CDR2 LQKENI. The chain's CDR3 is CASSLQDGMFMNTEAFF. The CDR3 nucleotides read TGTGCCAGCTCACTCCAGGACGGGATGTTTATGAACACTGAAGCTTTCTTT.